These 12 T cell receptor beta chains originate from one sample sequenced in a study of shared clonotypes between healthy human individuals. Profiled with immunoSEQ multiplex PCR; TCRdb holds only in-frame clones, not every one. The sample has around 430,000 clones; roughly three quarters are singletons. The sequencing sample was made of PBMCs. The receptors come from a woman aged 40 to 50 in good health. Some clones in this sample may be carry-over from other donors' samples.

V gene TRBV6-5 combines with J gene TRBJ1-2; D is undetermined. The length of the CDR3 is 13 residues. The V and J ends lost 3 bases and 3 bases respectively, with 8 bases between them. Per germline, CDR1 MNHEY and CDR2 SVGAGI. CDR3 sequence reads: CASSYESYYGYTF. In DNA form, the CDR3 reads TGTGCCAGCAGTTATGAAAGTTACTATGGCTACACCTTC.

For this clone: An end of the junction differs from the germline gene, which may be a read error. The chain uses TRBV7-9 and TRBJ1-1; TRBD1 might be the D (6 bases). Germline V lookup: CDR1 SEHNR, CDR2 FQNEAQ (reference sequence). The CDR3 covers 15 residues. DNA of the CDR3: TGCGCCAGCAGCCAAGGGAGACAGGAGAACACTGAAGCTTTCTTT. Encoded protein: CASSQGRQENTEAFF.

The chain uses TRBV2 and TRBJ2-2, with D hard to call. The CDR3 has 15 residues. Between the trimmed V and J ends, which lost 7 bases and 6 bases, there was a span of 18 bases. Looked up from germline, CDR1 is SNHLY and CDR2 is FYNNEI. The CDR3 DNA follows: TGTGCCAGCACCGTGGTATCTTCTTTCTCCGGGGAGCTGTTTTTT. This encodes CASTVVSSFSGELFF.

The rearrangement joins TRBV28 to TRBJ2-7; D gene ambiguous. CDR3 length equals 13 residues. Germline CDR1 reads MDHEN; CDR2 reads SYDVKM. V lost 8 bases to trimming and J lost 3 bases, with 14 bases between them. The CDR3 nucleotides are TGTGCCAGCGGAGATCCTCCGTACTACGAGCAGTACTTC. Amino acids: CASGDPPYYEQYF.

CDR3: CASSLVRHTGELFF. In DNA form, the CDR3 reads TGTGCCAGCAGCTTAGTTAGACACACCGGGGAGCTGTTTTTT. The chain employs TRBV7-2 and TRBJ2-2; D not resolved. In germline, CDR1 is SGHTA, CDR2 FQGNSA. The CDR3 contains 14 residues. Trimming shortened V by 1 base and J by 3 bases, and 6 bases separated the two germline ends.

This clone has a single count. This chain connects TRBV19 to TRBJ1-5; 8 bases map to TRBD1. The CDR3 length is 14 residues. Trimming took 6 bases from V and 2 from J; bases not matched to a gene: 3. CDR1 LNHDA and CDR2 SQIVND come from the germline V gene (reference sequence). CDR3 coding DNA: TGTGCCAGTAGCGTGGGACAGGGCAATCAGCCCCAGCATTTT. It is translated as CASSVGQGNQPQHF.

This rearrangement joins TRBV5-1 to TRBJ2-5; D is undetermined. V lost 7 bases and J 5 bases, leaving 9 bases between the germline ends. Germline CDR1 SGHRS, CDR2 YFSETQ. The CDR3 consists of 11 residues. The CDR3 DNA follows: TGCGCCAGCGCTGGGTCGGAGACCCAGTACTTC. Its translation is CASAGSETQYF. Combining the CDR3 with reference TRBV5-1 and TRBJ2-5 gives the whole variable domain KAGVTQTPRYLIKTRGQQVTLSCSPISGHRSVSWYQQTPGQGLQFLFEYFSETQRNKGNFPGRFSGRQFSNSRSEMNVSTLELGDSALYLCASAGSETQYFGPGTRLLVL.

This chain links TRBV2 with TRBJ1-2; no clear D. Germline loops: CDR1 SNHLY, CDR2 FYNNEI. Trimming cost V 8 bases and J 4 bases, with 8 bases left between them. The CDR3 is made up of 11 amino acids. The CDR3 region is CASWGVYGYTF. DNA for the CDR3: TGTGCCAGCTGGGGTGTCTATGGCTACACCTTC.

J is TRBJ2-7 and V is TRBV25-1; D is possibly TRBD1 or TRBD2 (5 bases each). V was pared by 3 bases and J by 2 bases, with 11 bases between. Germline assignment: CDR1 MGHDK and CDR2 SYGVNS. This CDR3 contains 14 residues. CDR3 nucleotide sequence: TGTGCCAGCAGTGATCGGGACGGACCCTACGAGCAGTACTTC. Encoded protein: CASSDRDGPYEQYF.

The chain combines TRBV27 with TRBJ2-1; perhaps TRBD2 as D (7 bases). CDR1 MNHEY and CDR2 SMNVEV come from the germline V gene (reference sequence). CDR3 length: 15 amino acids. V dropped 3 bases and J dropped 5 bases, with 14 bases sitting between them. For the CDR3, the DNA is TGTGCCAGCAGTTTGACGGGGGGCCTGAACAATGAGCAGTTCTTC. It yields the protein CASSLTGGLNNEQFF.

V is TRBV7-2 and J is TRBJ1-1, with D possibly TRBD1 on 5 matching bases. The CDR3 covers 17 residues. The V end lost 5 bases, the J end lost 3 bases, and 22 bases lay between the germline ends. Germline lookup yields CDR1 SGHTA and CDR2 FQGNSA. The CDR3 here is CASSIYSSRWGDTEAFF. Here the CDR3 DNA reads TGTGCCAGCAGCATATACAGCTCCCGTTGGGGGGACACTGAAGCTTTCTTT.

CDR3: CASSRGYVNEQFF. The CDR3 nucleotides are TGTGCCAGCAGCCGGGGGTATGTGAATGAGCAGTTCTTC. The rearrangement joins TRBV11-1 to TRBJ2-1; D possibly corresponds to TRBD2 (6 bases). Deletions cut 5 bases from V and 7 bases from J, with 12 bases between. Germline CDR1 and CDR2: SGHAT and FQDESV (reference sequence). The CDR3 is made up of 13 amino acids. The full variable domain, with the rest looked up from reference TRBV11-1 and TRBJ2-1, is EAEVAQSPRYKITEKSQAVAFWCDPISGHATLYWYRQILGQGPELLVQFQDESVVDDSQLPKDRFSAERLKGVDSTLKIQPAELGDSAMYLCASSRGYVNEQFFGPGTRLTVL.